The clone carrying this TCR beta chain was seen a handful of times. Antigen unknown. These data come from a study of identical twins. Whole-study findings and limits: Zero-insertion findings could be partly confounded by invariant cells (MAIT and iNKT cells). There was an excess of low generation probability in the out-of-frame alpha sequences that twins shared. The models systematically underestimated how much out-of-frame TCR alpha was shared in monozygotic twins.

A universal primer site came from template switching; cDNA carried unique molecular identifiers. Using its own MiXCR run on the 5' RACE reads, TCRdb lists one record per CDR3 protein. This sample has 1.5 million to 2 million distinct CDR3 sequences; about 32% occur once, and the top ten carry about 0.27%. Trimming stripped 4 bases from V and 7 bases from J, with 23 bases between. The CDR3 extends over 16 amino acids. The V gene's germline CDR1 is SGHAT and CDR2 FQNNGV. The sequence was collected from a newborn girl in good health. The material sequenced was cord blood. The J gene is TRBJ2-7, the V gene TRBV11-2; no clear D gene. The CDR3 is CASSSPSYERFWEQYF. In DNA, the CDR3 is TGTGCCAGCAGCTCTCCATCCTACGAGCGATTCTGGGAGCAGTACTTC.